The clone carrying this TCR beta chain was recorded a few times. Antigen specificity is unknown. The sample comes from a study of regulatory T cells in long-lasting Graves disease. Relying on iRepertoire HTBI primers and Arm-PCR of CDR3 regions, the team built TCR beta libraries. Per the original data handling: Throughout the samples, researchers identified fewer than 80 TRBV and roughly 14 TRBJ segments. TCRdb recomputed calls from the multiplex PCR reads with MiXCR, one row per CDR3 protein. TCRdb, not the original authors, processed these V and J calls. The sample consists of 700,000 or so distinct CDR3 sequences, about 32% of them appearing once. Germline V gives CDR1 DFQATT, CDR2 SNEGSKA (reference sequence). V dropped 5 bases and J dropped 6; count of bases not matched to a gene: 15. This CDR3 spans 15 amino acids. The time point denotes: persistent/refractory GD, antithyroid drugs over 5 years with positive TRAb. PBMC-derived RNA was used for the TCR library. The authors drew patients from an endocrinology department in Xi'an, China.

The study's findings and limits: The TCR repertoire of persistent Graves' patients was less diverse than that of newly diagnosed ones.

This receptor was taken from a female donor with Graves disease. This specimen consisted of peripheral blood mononuclear cells (PBMCs), obtained when the disease was refractory, from a patient treated with antithyroid drugs. The V call is TRBV20-1, the J call TRBJ2-7, with TRBD1 identical over 8 bases. The CDR3 coding sequence is TGCAGTGCTGGGGGTGGGTCCGGGACAGGCTCCGAGCAGTACTTC. This encodes CSAGGGSGTGSEQYF.